This T cell receptor (beta chain) is drawn from a study of T cell responses to AZD1222 COVID-19 vaccine. V was cut by 7 bases and J by 5 bases, with 12 bases left in between. CDR1 and CDR2 (germline): SGDLS, YYNGEE. The CDR3 loop spans 13 amino acids. Using immunoSEQ multiplex PCR, the repertoire was profiled, and TCRdb retains in-frame clones only, with some absent. The repertoire holds 80,000 to 90,000 clones, with about 92% as singletons. This chain links TRBV9 with TRBJ2-2; D is undetermined. Sample: peripheral blood, taken on day 0 of AZD1222 vaccination. The receptor's source is an adult in good health. The chain's CDR3 is CASVDPGTGELFF. DNA of the CDR3: TGTGCCAGCGTAGACCCCGGGACCGGGGAGCTGTTTTTT.